Following are 32 T cell receptor beta chains from one sample sequenced in a study of T cells in Graves' hyperthyroidism and ophthalmopathy. It was RNA transcripts that yielded the amplified TCR beta CDR3 regions. Using the HTBI primer set, a first-round RT-PCR was run on the TCR CDR3. TCRdb recomputed calls from the multiplex PCR reads with MiXCR, one row per CDR3 protein. This table has about 370,000 distinct CDR3 sequences, around 15% appearing once. Sequenced: blood. The receptors come from an older woman with Graves' ophthalmopathy.

This clonotype showed up many times. V usage is TRBV28 and J usage is TRBJ2-3; TRBD2 aligns across 9 bases. V was clipped by 4 bases and J by 3 bases; unmatched bases: 2. This CDR3 comprises 14 residues. The V gene's germline CDR1 is MDHEN and CDR2 SYDVKM. CDR3 protein: CASSSSGKTDTQYF. For the CDR3, the DNA is TGTGCCAGCAGTTCTAGCGGGAAGACAGATACGCAGTATTTT.

A remark on this clonotype: Its ends do not fully match the called genes, so a read error is possible. The chain joins TRBV24-1 to TRBJ1-1; the D is unclear. Per germline, CDR1 KGHDR and CDR2 SFDVKD. The CDR3 runs to 13 residues. This chain's CDR3 is CAASDGENTEAFF. As DNA, the CDR3 is TGTGCCGCCAGTGATGGGGAGAACACTGAAGCTTTCTTT.

This chain joins TRBV12-5 and TRBJ2-1; 10 bases are shared with TRBD2. The CDR3 sequence is 14 residues long. Losses at the gene ends were 1 base for V and 10 bases for J; bases not matched to a gene: 4. Germline V gene lookup returns CDR1 LGHNT and CDR2 FRNRAP. The CDR3 DNA reads TGTGCTAGTGGTTTGGGACTAGCGGGCTTGGAGCAGTTCTTC. Translating gives CASGLGLAGLEQFF.

The rearrangement joins TRBV11-2 to TRBJ2-7; 9 nucleotides match TRBD1. The V gene's germline CDR1 is SGHAT and CDR2 FQNNGV. The CDR3 is 15 residues long. Unmatched junction bases numbered 4, after V lost 4 bases and J lost 0 bases. This CDR3 reads CASSWGTGHSYEQYF. CDR3 in DNA: TGTGCCAGCAGCTGGGGGACAGGGCACTCCTACGAGCAGTACTTC.

This clonotype occurred many times. The rearrangement links TRBV2 to TRBJ2-7, with 7 bases that match TRBD1. V gave up 4 bases and J gave up 0 bases; unmatched junction bases: 6. The CDR3 is 15 amino acids. In germline, CDR1 is SNHLY, CDR2 FYNNEI. The CDR3 sequence is CASSARQGFSYEQYF. As DNA, the CDR3 is TGTGCCAGCAGTGCCCGACAGGGATTCTCCTACGAGCAGTACTTC. Filled out from reference TRBV2 and TRBJ2-7, the complete variable domain reads EPEVTQTPSHQVTQMGQEVILRCVPISNHLYFYWYRQILGQKVEFLVSFYNNEISEKSEIFDDQFSVERPDGSNFTLKIRSTKLEDSAMYFCASSARQGFSYEQYFGPGTRLTVT.

This clonotype was seen many times. The chain recombines TRBV6-1 with TRBJ2-1; 9 bases map to TRBD2. CDR1 MNHNS and CDR2 SASEGT come from the germline V gene. The length of the CDR3 is 16 residues. The V gene end was trimmed by 3 bases and the J gene end by 10 bases; junction bases not matched to a gene: 13. The CDR3 bases are TGTGCCAGCAGTGAGAGATCTGCGGGAGGGCCGGGGGAGCAGTTCTTC. Its translation is CASSERSAGGPGEQFF.

This clonotype was seen repeatedly, ten times or more. The V gene is TRBV27, the J gene TRBJ2-7; a weak D match, TRBD1 (5 bases). Trimming removed 1 base from V and 0 bases from J, with 13 bases in between. CDR3 length equals 16 residues. Germline values: CDR1 MNHEY, CDR2 SMNVEV (reference sequence). In nucleotides, the CDR3 is TGTGCCAGCAGTTTATGGGGCGGCTCGAGCTCCTACGAGCAGTACTTC. Protein product: CASSLWGGSSSYEQYF.

This clonotype was seen a few times. The rearrangement joins TRBV7-7 to TRBJ2-1, with D perhaps matching TRBD1 (6 bases). The V gene lost 1 base and the J gene lost 3 bases, with 10 bases spanning the gap. The CDR3 is 15 residues long. Germline-derived CDR1 and CDR2 are SSHAT and FNYEAQ (reference sequence). CDR3 in amino acids: CASSLERDNYNEQFF. CDR3 nucleotide sequence: TGTGCCAGCAGCTTAGAGAGGGACAACTACAATGAGCAGTTCTTC.

The chain has TRBV6-1 and TRBJ1-2, with 11 nucleotides matching TRBD1. The CDR3 has 16 residues. CDR1 is MNHNS and CDR2 is SASEGT in the germline V gene. V dropped 5 bases and J dropped 2; count of bases not matched to a gene: 7. This CDR3 reads CASSTMDRGRNYGYTF. The CDR3 nucleotides are TGTGCCAGCAGTACGATGGACAGGGGGCGGAACTATGGCTACACCTTC.

The rearrangement joins TRBV9 to TRBJ2-3, with 14 bases matching TRBD2. Germline-derived CDR1 and CDR2 are SGDLS and YYNGEE. V trimming: 0 bases; J trimming: 0 bases; junction bases outside the gene matches: 3. The CDR3 contains 18 residues. CDR3 loop: CASSVGGTSGSSTDTQYF. CDR3 nucleotides: TGTGCCAGCAGCGTAGGGGGGACTAGCGGGAGTAGCACAGATACGCAGTATTTT. Full variable domain (remainder filled in from reference TRBV9 and TRBJ2-3): DSGVTQTPKHLITATGQRVTLRCSPRSGDLSVYWYQQSLDQGLQFLIQYYNGEERAKGNILERFSAQQFPDLHSELNLSSLELGDSALYFCASSVGGTSGSSTDTQYFGPGTRLTVL.

There are many counts of this clonotype. The chain carries TRBV3-1 and TRBJ2-3; D perhaps matches TRBD2 (5 bases). Looked up from germline, CDR1 is LGHDT and CDR2 is YNNKEL (reference sequence). The germline V and J ends were trimmed by 4 bases and 0 bases, with 14 bases remaining between them. The CDR3 spans 16 residues. CDR3 DNA sequence: TGTGCCAGCAGCCTTAACTGGGGAGCTAGCACAGATACGCAGTATTTT. It specifies CASSLNWGASTDTQYF.

This clonotype was detected many times. The V gene is TRBV3-1, the J gene TRBJ2-1; possible D gene TRBD2, 6 bases. Germline loops: CDR1 LGHDT, CDR2 YNNKEL (reference sequence). Trimming took 3 bases from V and 5 from J, leaving 11 bases between them. The CDR3 sequence is 14 residues long. The CDR3 loop is CASSHGGENNEQFF. As DNA, the CDR3 is TGTGCCAGCAGCCATGGCGGGGAAAACAATGAGCAGTTCTTC.

The sample holds many counts of this clonotype. The genes are TRBV2 and TRBJ2-7; 11 nucleotides align to TRBD2. The CDR3 contains 14 residues. Germline assignment: CDR1 SNHLY and CDR2 FYNNEI. V trimming: 7 bases; J trimming: 0 bases; junction bases outside the gene matches: 2. CDR3 protein: CASMTSGISYEQYF. The DNA for the CDR3 is TGTGCCAGCATGACTAGCGGGATCTCCTACGAGCAGTACTTC.

The sample holds many counts of this clonotype. The chain links TRBV11-2 to TRBJ2-7; possibly TRBD1 or TRBD2 for D (5 bases each). Trimming took 4 bases from V and 3 from J, leaving 13 bases between them. CDR1 and CDR2 (germline): SGHAT, FQNNGV. This CDR3 has 14 amino acids. The CDR3 DNA reads TGTGCCAGCAGCTCCGGGACGTCCGTCTACGAGCAGTACTTC. The encoded protein is CASSSGTSVYEQYF.

This clonotype has a count of ten or more. The V and J genes are TRBV7-2 and TRBJ2-1; D is possibly TRBD2 (6 bases). Germline V gene data show CDR1 as SGHTA and CDR2 as FQGNSA. V was trimmed by 3 bases and J by 0 bases, leaving 12 bases between them. The CDR3 is 16 residues long. CDR3 nucleotide sequence: TGTGCCAGCAGCTTGTCGGGGAGGAGCTCCTACAATGAGCAGTTCTTC. Amino acid sequence: CASSLSGRSSYNEQFF.

The rearrangement uses TRBV12-3 or TRBV12-4 and TRBJ1-6, with TRBD1 identical over 8 bases. The V segment lost 5 bases and the J segment 11 bases; nucleotides outside the gene matches: 5. The CDR3 extends over 13 amino acids. The CDR3 reads CASSQNRGTPLHF. CDR3 DNA: TGTGCCAGCAGTCAGAACAGGGGGACACCCCTCCACTTT.

This clonotype was picked up many times. The chain links TRBV28 to TRBJ2-6; 11 nucleotides agree with TRBD1. The CDR3 is 17 amino acids. CDR1 and CDR2 from the germline V gene are MDHEN and SYDVKM. After removal of 4 bases from V and 2 bases from J, the junction contained 4 bases not matched to a gene. As DNA, the CDR3 is TGTGCCAGCAGTTCACCGGGACAGGGGGCTGGGGCCAACGTCCTGACTTTC. It specifies CASSSPGQGAGANVLTF.

This clonotype has at least ten counts. The rearrangement links TRBV7-8 to TRBJ1-5; D perhaps matches TRBD1 (5 bases). Looked up from germline, CDR1 is SGHVS and CDR2 is FQNEAQ. V lost 5 bases and J lost 7, with 15 bases in between. This CDR3 has 14 amino acids. In DNA form, the CDR3 reads TGTGCCAGCAGCCAGGGAGGGGCGAGACAGCCCCAGCATTTT. Translation gives CASSQGGARQPQHF.

This chain uses TRBV24-1 with TRBJ2-3; D gene unclear. CDR3 length equals 13 residues. With 7 bases removed from V and 2 bases from J, the gap between germline ends came to 9 bases. Germline-derived CDR1 and CDR2 are KGHDR and SFDVKD. The CDR3 region is CATSPQVTDTQYF. In nucleotides, the CDR3 is TGTGCCACCAGCCCCCAAGTCACAGATACGCAGTATTTT.

J is TRBJ2-4 and V is TRBV19, with D perhaps matching TRBD1 or TRBD2 (5 bases each). Trimming pared 4 bases from V and 3 bases from J, leaving 28 bases between. Germline V gene lookup returns CDR1 LNHDA and CDR2 SQIVND (reference sequence). The CDR3 is made up of 20 amino acids. The CDR3 bases are TGTGCCAGTAGTAAAACCCCGACAGAAACTATCCGGGGAGTCAAAAACATTCAGTACTTC. As protein: CASSKTPTETIRGVKNIQYF.

The chain links TRBV29-1 to TRBJ2-3, with TRBD2 identical over 8 bases. V lost 4 bases and J lost 1; bases outside the gene matches: 16. Germline V gene data show CDR1 as SQVTM and CDR2 as ANQGSEA. The CDR3 extends over 18 amino acids. The CDR3 DNA sequence: TGCAGCGTTGTAGGAGCCGCCCACGCGGGAGGAGGCACAGATACGCAGTATTTT. Its protein is CSVVGAAHAGGGTDTQYF.

The rearrangement uses TRBV6-1 and TRBJ2-2, with TRBD1 matching over 9 bases. Germline V gene data show CDR1 as MNHNS and CDR2 as SASEGT. There are 15 residues in the CDR3. J gave up 6 bases and V 4 bases, and 6 bases lay outside the gene matches. The CDR3 here is CASSGGRQGAGELFF. In DNA form, the CDR3 reads TGTGCCAGCAGTGGGGGGAGACAGGGGGCCGGGGAGCTGTTTTTT.

This clonotype was observed many times. The chain couples TRBV2 to TRBJ2-7, with 7 bases identical to TRBD1. Losses at the gene ends were 5 bases for V and 4 bases for J; bases not matched to a gene: 11. The CDR3 is 15 residues long. Germline-derived CDR1 and CDR2 are SNHLY and FYNNEI. In nucleotides, the CDR3 is TGTGCCAGCAGTCCCTCAAGTAGGGACAGTTACGAGCAGTACTTC. Protein: CASSPSSRDSYEQYF. Drawing the rest from reference TRBV2 and TRBJ2-7, the complete variable domain is EPEVTQTPSHQVTQMGQEVILRCVPISNHLYFYWYRQILGQKVEFLVSFYNNEISEKSEIFDDQFSVERPDGSNFTLKIRSTKLEDSAMYFCASSPSSRDSYEQYFGPGTRLTVT.

This clonotype was counted ten times or more. The J gene is TRBJ2-7, the V gene TRBV5-6; tentatively, D is TRBD2 (5 bases). Trimming pared 2 bases from V and 2 bases from J, leaving 11 bases between. CDR3 length equals 14 residues. Germline V gene lookup returns CDR1 SGHDT and CDR2 YYEEEE. The DNA for the CDR3 is TGTGCCAGCAGCTTTTTCGGGATTCCCTACGAGCAGTACTTC. Translation: CASSFFGIPYEQYF.

This clonotype was observed once. This chain uses TRBV12-3 or TRBV12-4 with TRBJ2-7, with D perhaps matching TRBD1 or TRBD2 (5 bases each). The CDR3 is 15 residues long. V was pared by 1 base and J by 6 bases, with 16 bases between. The CDR3 sequence is CASSLVGPGTIEQYF. DNA for the CDR3: TGTGCCAGCAGTTTAGTGGGCCCGGGGACGATCGAGCAGTACTTC.

This clonotype has a count of ten or more. The CDR3 spells CASSLEGGIGEQYF. In DNA, the CDR3 is TGCGCCAGCAGCTTGGAAGGCGGGATAGGCGAGCAGTACTTC. The gene calls are TRBV5-1 and TRBJ2-7; D perhaps matches TRBD2 (6 bases). The germline V and J ends were trimmed by 0 bases and 6 bases, with 13 bases remaining between them. The V gene's germline CDR1 is SGHRS and CDR2 YFSETQ. This CDR3 contains 14 residues.

This clonotype appeared many times. The V and J genes are TRBV7-3 and TRBJ2-2, with D perhaps TRBD2 (6 bases). Per germline, CDR1 SGHTA and CDR2 FQGTGA. This CDR3 has 15 residues. Trimming took 5 bases from V and 1 from J, leaving 11 bases between them. The chain's CDR3 is CASSPTSLNTGELFF. In DNA, the CDR3 is TGTGCCAGCAGCCCAACTAGCTTGAACACCGGGGAGCTGTTTTTT.

Only a few counts were recorded for this clonotype. This chain connects TRBV2 to TRBJ1-2; D unresolved. Germline assignment: CDR1 SNHLY and CDR2 FYNNEI. The CDR3 extends over 15 amino acids. Deletions cut 11 bases from V and 1 base from J, with 20 bases between. The CDR3 reads CAGRGENPDNYGYTF. In nucleotides, the CDR3 is TGTGCCGGTCGAGGTGAGAATCCAGATAACTATGGCTACACCTTC.

This clonotype was detected ten times or more. This chain links TRBV6-5 with TRBJ2-2, with a possible D match to TRBD1 (6 bases). Germline V lookup: CDR1 MNHEY, CDR2 SVGAGI. V was shortened by 0 bases and J by 4 bases, with 12 bases between the two germline ends. The CDR3 contains 16 residues. The CDR3 spells CASSYSPRGGTGELFF. The CDR3 coding sequence is TGTGCCAGCAGTTACTCCCCCAGGGGTGGCACCGGGGAGCTGTTTTTT.

This clonotype was recorded many times. The rearrangement joins TRBV6-1 to TRBJ1-5; D is unclear. Germline CDR1 is MNHNS and CDR2 is SASEGT. This CDR3 region has 13 residues. The V and J ends lost 6 bases and 6 bases respectively, with 12 bases between them. CDR3 in amino acids: CASRRAFGQPQHF. In DNA form, the CDR3 reads TGTGCCAGCAGACGGGCCTTCGGTCAGCCCCAGCATTTT.

Ten or more counts support this clonotype. This rearrangement joins TRBV7-2 to TRBJ1-3, with TRBD1 as a possible D gene (6 bases). Deletions cut 5 bases from V and 8 bases from J, with 13 bases between. The CDR3 is 13 amino acids. Germline-derived CDR1 and CDR2 are SGHTA and FQGNSA. The CDR3 loop reads CASSTDSWDTIYF. The CDR3 DNA is TGTGCCAGCAGCACGGACAGTTGGGACACCATATATTTT. Filled out from reference TRBV7-2 and TRBJ1-3, the complete variable domain reads GAGVSQSPSNKVTEKGKDVELRCDPISGHTALYWYRQSLGQGLEFLIYFQGNSAPDKSGLPSDRFSAERTGGSVSTLTIQRTQQEDSAVYLCASSTDSWDTIYFGEGSWLTVV.

There are many counts of this clonotype. The rearrangement joins TRBV12-3 or TRBV12-4 to TRBJ2-3; a weak D match, TRBD2 (6 bases). The ends were cut back, 7 bases at V and 4 bases at J, with 21 bases in the middle. This CDR3 spans 16 amino acids. The CDR3 spells CASTLRGGGIADTQYF. In DNA, the CDR3 is TGTGCCAGCACTCTTAGGGGTGGCGGGATCGCAGATACGCAGTATTTT.